A single sample is the source of the 16 T cell receptor beta chains below, sequenced in a study of naive and memory T cell subsets (dated by TCRdb to the late 2010s). Library prep was done by UMI-ligation and nested PCR. Sequencing was performed on an Illumina MiSeq. An equimolar mix of two oligonucleotides covering both TRBC1 and TRBC2 was used as the beta constant-region primer. The ligated cDNA went through four rounds of PCR with nested alpha and beta constant-region primers together with the SP2 primer. TCRdb trimmed the raw reads at Q25, called clones with MiXCR and kept productive beta chains. Records with the same CDR3 protein are collapsed into one entry carrying the most frequent genes and DNA. The sample table records approximately 29,000 distinct CDR3 sequences; under 20% of these occur just once. Clones ranked in the top ten supply roughly 3.5% of the sample. The sequenced sample consisted of effector memory CD4+ T cells from blood. What this sample's cell subset or site label stands for: effector memory, CD45RA- CD27-. Receptor source: a human donor in good health.

This clonotype was observed many times. The gene calls are TRBV6-5 and TRBJ1-1, with D perhaps matching TRBD1 (6 bases). CDR3 length: 15 amino acids. Germline V gene lookup returns CDR1 MNHEY and CDR2 SVGAGI. V was pared by 6 bases and J by 3 bases, with 17 bases between. The CDR3 loop is CASSPGRGKHTEAFF. As DNA, the CDR3 is TGTGCCAGCAGCCCAGGGAGGGGGAAGCACACTGAAGCTTTCTTT.

This clonotype appeared a few times. V usage is TRBV27 and J usage is TRBJ1-4; D call uncertain. The CDR3 contains 14 residues. From germline, CDR1 is MNHEY and CDR2 SMNVEV (reference sequence). Trimming took off 3 bases at V and 3 bases at J, with 8 bases between the two ends. For the CDR3, the DNA is TGTGCCAGCAGTTTTCAGAATTCTAATGAAAAACTGTTTTTT. As protein: CASSFQNSNEKLFF.

This clonotype has more than one count but fewer than ten. V gene TRBV30 combines with J gene TRBJ2-7; D perhaps matches TRBD2 (5 bases). The CDR3 contains 11 residues. Trimming cost V 2 bases and J 6 bases, with 8 bases left between them. The germline gives CDR1 GTSNPN, CDR2 SVGIG (reference sequence). The CDR3 DNA sequence: TGTGCCTGGAGTTCGGGATCCGAGCAGTACTTC. Translated: CAWSSGSEQYF.

The V call is TRBV20-1, the J call TRBJ2-3; D tentatively reads TRBD1 or TRBD2 (5 bases each). This CDR3 has 15 amino acids. V was shortened by 0 bases and J by 2 bases, with 12 bases between the two germline ends. Per the germline V gene, CDR1 is DFQATT and CDR2 is SNEGSKA (reference sequence). CDR3 nucleotide sequence: TGCAGTGCTAGAGATGGGGCGGGCTACACAGATACGCAGTATTTT. Its protein is CSARDGAGYTDTQYF.

The genes are TRBV30 and TRBJ2-7; D remains ambiguous. This CDR3 has 11 amino acids. Germline loops: CDR1 GTSNPN, CDR2 SVGIG (reference sequence). V lost 1 base to trimming and J lost 6 bases, with 7 bases between them. The DNA of the CDR3 is TGTGCCTGGAGTGGAACTCGCGAGCAGTACTTC. Its protein product is CAWSGTREQYF.

CDR3 in DNA: TGTGCCAGCAGCCGAGGGCGGGCAAGCACAGATACGCAGTATTTT. Encoded protein: CASSRGRASTDTQYF. The rearrangement uses TRBV11-2 and TRBJ2-3, with a possible D match to TRBD2 (5 bases). CDR3 length: 15 amino acids. The V gene lost 5 bases and the J gene lost 0 bases, with 12 bases spanning the gap. Per germline, CDR1 SGHAT and CDR2 FQNNGV.

This clonotype was detected a few times. The chain has TRBV12-3 or TRBV12-4 and TRBJ1-1; unclear D gene. The CDR3 has 11 residues. Trimming took off 2 bases at V and 8 bases at J, with 6 bases between the two ends. The CDR3 bases are TGTGCCAGCAGTTTATTCCGCGAAGCTTTCTTT. Amino acid sequence: CASSLFREAFF.

This chain uses TRBV7-2 with TRBJ1-1; D possibly corresponds to TRBD1 (6 bases). Trimming removed 4 bases from V and 5 bases from J, with 11 bases in between. The CDR3 spans 13 residues. Germline CDR1 is SGHTA and CDR2 is FQGNSA. This CDR3 is CASSWQGYTEAFF. In DNA form, the CDR3 reads TGTGCCAGCAGCTGGCAGGGGTATACTGAAGCTTTCTTT.

This CDR3 is CASSFAGGRYEQYF. For the CDR3, the DNA is TGTGCCAGCAGTTTTGCGGGAGGTCGATACGAGCAGTACTTC. The chain has TRBV6-2 or TRBV6-3 and TRBJ2-7, with TRBD2 matching 8 bases. The V and J ends lost 4 bases and 4 bases, in that order; junction bases with no gene match: 6. The CDR3 has 14 amino acids. Looked up from germline, CDR1 is MNHEY and CDR2 is SVGEGT.

This clonotype occurred many times. The chain joins TRBV29-1 to TRBJ2-2; maybe TRBD1 (5 bases). Trimming stripped 2 bases from V and 3 bases from J, with 7 bases between. The CDR3 consists of 13 residues. CDR1 is SQVTM, CDR2 ANQGSEA, per germline. CDR3 nucleotides: TGCAGCGTTGAACAGGGTTACACCGGGGAGCTGTTTTTT. This encodes CSVEQGYTGELFF.

The chain joins TRBV7-2 to TRBJ1-1; 9 nucleotides match TRBD1. J was trimmed by 5 bases and V by 4 bases; bases with no gene match: 5. Germline assignment: CDR1 SGHTA and CDR2 FQGNSA. This CDR3 has 14 amino acids. CDR3 bases: TGTGCCAGCAGCTCCACAGGGGGCCGGACTGAAGCTTTCTTT. This translates into CASSSTGGRTEAFF.

This chain uses TRBV7-8 with TRBJ2-1; 13 nucleotides match TRBD2. The CDR3 consists of 17 residues. Per the germline V gene, CDR1 is SGHVS and CDR2 is FQNEAQ. V shed 4 bases, J shed 4 bases, and the junction held 7 bases outside the gene matches. The CDR3 loop reads CASSSPGTSGTYNEQFF. The CDR3 DNA reads as TGTGCCAGCAGCTCCCCCGGGACTAGCGGGACGTACAATGAGCAGTTCTTC.

This clonotype has only a few counts. The chain recombines TRBV5-5 with TRBJ1-1; D uncertain. This CDR3 is 12 amino acids long. V lost 0 bases, J lost 12 bases, and 12 bases lay in between. The germline CDR1 and CDR2 sequences are SGHKS and YYEKEE (reference sequence). DNA of the CDR3: TGTGCCAGCAGCTTGGTTGGTAGGCTGACTTTCTTT. Protein sequence: CASSLVGRLTFF.

This clonotype has at least ten counts. The chain has TRBV20-1 and TRBJ2-6; D is ambiguous. With 6 bases removed from V and 4 bases from J, the gap between germline ends came to 16 bases. CDR3 length: 15 amino acids. Germline lookup yields CDR1 DFQATT and CDR2 SNEGSKA (reference sequence). The CDR3 DNA reads as TGCAGTGCCCGTCCCTCAGTGCCCGGGGCCAACGTCCTGACTTTC. It codes for CSARPSVPGANVLTF.

The chain carries TRBV21-1 and TRBJ2-1. TRBV21-1 is tagged as a pseudogene. The CDR3 contains 9 residues. This CDR3 reads CASSVEQFF. The DNA for the CDR3 is TGTGCCAGCTCCGTTGAGCAGTTCTTC.

This clonotype was picked up a small number of times. The chain carries TRBV11-2 and TRBJ2-5; D gene ambiguous. The germline gives CDR1 SGHAT, CDR2 FQNNGV. The length of the CDR3 is 13 residues. V was cut by 5 bases and J by 3 bases, with 10 bases left in between. DNA for the CDR3: TGTGCCAGCAGCCCAGAGGCTGAAGAGACCCAGTACTTC. The encoded protein is CASSPEAEETQYF.